Listed here are 26 T cell receptor beta chains from one sample, sequenced in a study of molecular identifiers for immune sequencing clone quantification. Each CDR3 protein is one row after TCRdb ran MiXCR on the PCR reads. The table shows under 350,000 distinct CDR3 sequences, with over 20% occurring only once. Material: naive CD8+ T cells from blood, with Jurkat cell RNA spiked in. Regarding subset: FACS-sorted CD8+CD4-CCR7+CD45RA+ naive T cells. The origin of the receptors is a human donor in good health. Some libraries in this study had Jurkat cell RNA spiked in.

This clonotype has just a few counts. The V gene is TRBV7-9, the J gene TRBJ1-4; 8 bases line up with TRBD1. The CDR3 is 15 amino acids. CDR1 and CDR2 (germline): SEHNR, FQNEAQ (reference sequence). V lost 4 bases to trimming and J lost 4 bases; unmatched junction nucleotides: 5. The CDR3 region is CASSSRGQVNEKLFF. CDR3 DNA sequence: TGTGCCAGCAGCTCCAGGGGGCAGGTTAATGAAAAACTGTTTTTT.

In the case of this clonotype: A read error may explain this, as a much larger clone is one base away. The V and J genes are TRBV6-4 and TRBJ1-1; D gene ambiguous. The CDR3 totals 14 residues. CDR1 and CDR2 from the germline V gene are MRHNA and SNTAGT. Trimming shortened V by 10 bases and J by 3 bases, and 18 bases separated the two germline ends. The CDR3 nucleotides read TGTGCCACCAAATCTTCTATAGCGGACACTGAAGCTTTCTTT. It encodes CATKSSIADTEAFF.

The rearrangement uses TRBV20-1 and TRBJ2-7; TRBD1 might be the D (5 bases). Germline V gene data show CDR1 as DFQATT and CDR2 as SNEGSKA (reference sequence). Trimming stripped 6 bases from V and 3 bases from J, with 18 bases between. This CDR3 region has 14 residues. CDR3 nucleotide sequence: TGCAGTGCCCCCTGGGGCAGCCCAGTCTACGAGCAGTACTTC. Its protein is CSAPWGSPVYEQYF.

This clonotype came up once. This chain links TRBV7-9 with TRBJ2-7; 8 bases agree with TRBD2. Germline CDR1 SEHNR, CDR2 FQNEAQ (reference sequence). This CDR3 has 16 residues. V was pared by 5 bases and J by 1 base, with 10 bases of the junction left unmatched. The CDR3 reads CASSARELADSYEQYF. In DNA form, the CDR3 reads TGTGCCAGCAGCGCCCGGGAACTAGCGGATTCCTACGAGCAGTACTTC.

In this sample, this clonotype turned up a few times. The chain is built from TRBV27 and TRBJ2-7, with D possibly being TRBD2 (5 bases). The CDR3 spans 15 residues. V lost 4 bases and J 3 bases, leaving 16 bases between the germline ends. Germline lookup yields CDR1 MNHEY and CDR2 SMNVEV (reference sequence). CDR3 coding DNA: TGTGCCAGCAGTTATCGTGGCCCCGCGGGCTACGAGCAGTACTTC. Amino acids: CASSYRGPAGYEQYF.

This clonotype has more than one count but fewer than ten. A clone one base away is much larger, so this may be a read error. The chain recombines TRBV3-1 with TRBJ2-5, with a possible D match to TRBD1 (5 bases). The CDR3 totals 14 residues. CDR1 is LGHDT, CDR2 YNNKEL, per germline (reference sequence). The V and J ends lost 2 bases and 0 bases respectively, with 7 bases between them. The CDR3 region is CASSQNRNQETQYF. Here the CDR3 DNA reads TGTGCCAGCAGCCAAAACAGGAACCAAGAGACCCAGTACTTC.

CDR3: CASSESGGQGHYNEQFF. The CDR3 DNA sequence: TGTGCCAGCAGTGAATCGGGGGGACAGGGTCACTACAATGAGCAGTTCTTC. This chain joins TRBV25-1 and TRBJ2-1; TRBD1 agrees at 9 bases. The length of the CDR3 is 17 residues. V dropped 1 base and J dropped 3; count of bases not matched to a gene: 7. CDR1 is MGHDK and CDR2 is SYGVNS in the germline V gene. Full variable domain (rest looked up from reference TRBV25-1 and TRBJ2-1): EADIYQTPRYLVIGTGKKITLECSQTMGHDKMYWYQQDPGMELHLIHYSYGVNSTEKGDLSSESTVSRIRTEHFPLTLESARPSHTSQYLCASSESGGQGHYNEQFFGPGTRLTVL.

Concerning this clonotype: It may be a read error: a sequence one base away is much more abundant. The chain recombines TRBV5-1 with TRBJ2-3; D uncertain. This CDR3 region has 13 residues. CDR1 is SGHRS and CDR2 is YFSETQ in the germline V gene. The CDR3 loop reads CASSWTFTDTKYF. As DNA, the CDR3 is TGCGCCAGCAGCTGGACCTTCACAGATACGAAGTATTTT.

The V gene is TRBV5-4, the J gene TRBJ2-1; D could derive from TRBD1 or TRBD2 (5 bases each). There are 15 residues in the CDR3. V lost 4 bases, J lost 3 bases, and 14 bases lay in between. The germline V gene has CDR1 SGHNT and CDR2 YYREEE (reference sequence). CDR3 DNA sequence: TGTGCCAGCAGCCTGGGGGATATATACTACAATGAGCAGTTCTTC. Its protein is CASSLGDIYYNEQFF. The full variable domain, with the rest looked up from reference TRBV5-4 and TRBJ2-1, is ETGVTQSPTHLIKTRGQQVTLRCSSQSGHNTVSWYQQALGQGPQFIFQYYREEENGRGNFPPRFSGLQFPNYSSELNVNALELDDSALYLCASSLGDIYYNEQFFGPGTRLTVL.

Details on this clonotype: Relative to the germline gene, one junction end is altered; a read error may explain this. The chain has TRBV4-1 and TRBJ2-5; 8 positions agree with TRBD2. From germline, CDR1 is MGHRA and CDR2 YSYEKL. The CDR3 has 16 residues. The CDR3 region has the DNA TGCGCCAGCAGCCAAGTCCTACTAGCGGCCCAAGAGCCCCAGTACTTC. Its translation is CASSQVLLAAQEPQYF.

As for this clonotype: A read error may explain this, as a much larger clone is one base away. This chain links TRBV29-1 with TRBJ1-1; D may be TRBD1 (5 bases). Germline V gene lookup returns CDR1 SQVTM and CDR2 ANQGSEA. The CDR3 totals 11 residues. V was trimmed by 4 bases and J by 6 bases, leaving 9 bases between them. The chain's CDR3 is CSVVPGAEAFF. The CDR3 coding sequence is TGCAGCGTTGTTCCGGGGGCTGAAGCTTTCTTT.

This clonotype was seen at least ten times. The V gene is TRBV7-9, the J gene TRBJ1-1, with no clear D. The V and J ends lost 4 bases and 8 bases respectively, with 11 bases between them. The germline V gene has CDR1 SEHNR and CDR2 FQNEAQ (reference sequence). The CDR3 has 12 residues. DNA of the CDR3: TGTGCCAGCAGCTCATTTCCGGCAGAAGCTTTCTTT. Residues: CASSSFPAEAFF.

V is TRBV7-9 and J is TRBJ2-3; the D gene is possibly TRBD2 (6 bases). Germline lookup yields CDR1 SEHNR and CDR2 FQNEAQ (reference sequence). This CDR3 spans 17 amino acids. V lost 5 bases to trimming and J lost 0 bases, with 18 bases between them. The CDR3: CASSLPAGITSTDTQYF. The CDR3 DNA sequence: TGTGCCAGCAGCCTTCCGGCGGGAATTACTAGCACAGATACGCAGTATTTT.

In this sample, this clonotype turned up many times. The CDR3 reads CASRRGGSASGYEQYF. The CDR3 DNA is TGTGCCAGCCGACGAGGGGGTTCGGCTAGCGGCTACGAGCAGTACTTC. This chain links TRBV5-5 with TRBJ2-7; a possible D gene is TRBD2 (7 bases). From germline, CDR1 is SGHKS and CDR2 YYEKEE (reference sequence). The CDR3 extends over 16 amino acids. V lost 7 bases to trimming and J lost 3 bases, with 23 bases between them.

This clonotype came up many times. The chain joins TRBV7-9 to TRBJ1-1; possible D gene TRBD1, 5 bases. From germline, CDR1 is SEHNR and CDR2 FQNEAQ (reference sequence). V lost 1 base and J 4 bases, leaving 10 bases between the germline ends. This CDR3 contains 14 residues. For the CDR3, the DNA is TGTGCCAGCAGCTTAGGGGACGGAGGCACTGAAGCTTTCTTT. Translating it yields CASSLGDGGTEAFF.

Comments on this clonotype: Sequence at one end of the junction differs from germline and may be a read error. The CDR3 spells CSATDDNRYSSPLHF. CDR3 nucleotide sequence: TGCAGTGCTACTGACGACAACCGATATAGTTCACCCCTCCACTTT. V gene TRBV20-1 combines with J gene TRBJ1-6; D gene ambiguous. The CDR3 length is 15 residues. Germline V lookup: CDR1 DFQATT, CDR2 SNEGSKA (reference sequence).

The gene calls are TRBV6-6 and TRBJ1-1; D is ambiguous. V was shortened by 2 bases and J by 1 base, with 11 bases between the two germline ends. In germline, CDR1 is MNHNY, CDR2 SVGAGI (reference sequence). This CDR3 spans 15 amino acids. CDR3 bases: TGTGCCAGCAGTTACCGGGCCGGTCCGAACACTGAAGCTTTCTTT. It encodes CASSYRAGPNTEAFF.

Concerning this clonotype: This may stem from a read error, because a much larger clone lies one nucleotide away. Likely a read error: the CDR3 ends without its conserved phenylalanine or tryptophan. The genes are TRBV6-5 and TRBJ1-1; TRBD1 agrees at 10 bases. Germline values: CDR1 MNHEY, CDR2 SVGAGI. The CDR3 has 14 amino acids. After removal of 0 bases from V and 7 bases from J, the junction contained 2 bases not matched to a gene. CDR3 residues: CASSYSGTGDEAFY. The CDR3 nucleotides are TGTGCCAGCAGTTACTCGGGGACAGGGGATGAAGCTTTCTAT.

This chain links TRBV4-1 with TRBJ2-1; 7 bases fit TRBD2. Per the germline V gene, CDR1 is MGHRA and CDR2 is YSYEKL. V was pared by 1 base and J by 3 bases, with 3 bases of the junction left unmatched. The CDR3 loop spans 15 amino acids. The CDR3 loop reads CASSQAERGYNEQFF. Written as DNA, the CDR3 is TGCGCCAGCAGCCAAGCGGAGCGGGGCTACAATGAGCAGTTCTTC.

The chain uses TRBV9 and TRBJ2-5; D is uncertain. Germline lookup yields CDR1 SGDLS and CDR2 YYNGEE. Trimming pared 7 bases from V and 5 bases from J, leaving 15 bases between. The length of the CDR3 is 13 residues. CDR3 protein: CASALEPQETQYF. In DNA form, the CDR3 reads TGTGCCAGCGCCCTAGAACCGCAGGAGACCCAGTACTTC.

Remarks on this clonotype: This may stem from a read error, because a much larger clone lies one nucleotide away. This chain links TRBV4-3 with TRBJ1-4; TRBD1 might be the D (5 bases). The length of the CDR3 is 13 residues. Germline V gene sequence: CDR1 LGHNA, CDR2 YSLEER. Written as DNA, the CDR3 is TGCGCCAGCAGCCAGGGACGCTGGCAAAAACTGATTTTT. This sequence encodes CASSQGRWQKLIF.

This clonotype came up a few times. The chain joins TRBV6-2 or TRBV6-3 to TRBJ2-3; 13 positions match TRBD2. This CDR3 spans 16 amino acids. Germline trimming cut 7 bases from V and 5 bases from J; bases unmatched to any gene: 9. The V gene's germline CDR1 is MNHEY and CDR2 SVGEGT. CDR3 loop: CASTAPGLAGLDTQYF. DNA of the CDR3: TGTGCCAGCACCGCACCGGGACTAGCGGGGCTAGATACGCAGTATTTT.

This clonotype was detected only a few times. CDR3 bases: TGTGCCAGCAGTATACTCGCGGGGGAGCAGTACTTC. This sequence encodes CASSILAGEQYF. This chain connects TRBV28 to TRBJ2-7, with D tentatively TRBD2 (6 bases). The CDR3 runs to 12 residues. Germline CDR1 and CDR2: MDHEN and SYDVKM. Trimming shortened V by 5 bases and J by 7 bases, and 12 bases separated the two germline ends.

This clonotype was seen more than once but under ten times. The chain combines TRBV27 with TRBJ1-5; tentative D call: TRBD1 (5 bases). CDR3 length equals 14 residues. V gave up 5 bases and J gave up 4 bases, with 12 bases separating them. CDR1 is MNHEY, CDR2 SMNVEV, per germline (reference sequence). The DNA for the CDR3 is TGTGCCAGCAGTGGTTTGGGACGAAATCAGCCCCAGCATTTT. Amino acid sequence: CASSGLGRNQPQHF.

Note on this clonotype: This clone may be a read error of a much larger clone one base away. The genes are TRBV12-3 or TRBV12-4 and TRBJ2-7; D remains unclear. This CDR3 region has 12 residues. V was pared by 6 bases and J by 5 bases, with 11 bases between. CDR3 loop: CASSLQDHEQYF. The CDR3 DNA is TGTGCCAGCAGCTTACAAGACCACGAGCAGTACTTC.

In regard to this clonotype: This may stem from a read error, because a much larger clone lies one nucleotide away. Because the CDR3 is missing its conserved closing phenylalanine or tryptophan, this is likely a read error. V usage is TRBV30 and J usage is TRBJ2-3; D uncertain. The CDR3 spans 11 residues. CDR1 and CDR2 (germline): GTSNPN, SVGIG (reference sequence). V dropped 1 base and J dropped 6 bases, with 5 bases sitting between them. CDR3 in amino acids: CAWSEVDTQYV. CDR3 nucleotide sequence: TGTGCCTGGAGTGAGGTGGATACGCAGTATGTT.